This T cell receptor (beta chain) was sequenced during a study of blood T cell repertoires in COVID-19. Study-wide background: T cells, B-cell-depleted T cells, or PBMCs supplied cDNA or gDNA.

V shed 3 bases and J 4 bases; nucleotides not matched to a gene: 18. Looked up from germline, CDR1 is LNHDA and CDR2 is SQIVND (reference sequence). The CDR3 sequence is 20 residues long. TCRdb's copy holds only in-frame clones and misses some; the assay was immunoSEQ multiplex PCR. Among approximately 210,000 clones listed, 88% were seen once. This clone was detected once. This receptor was obtained from a young man with active or convalescent COVID-19. This sequence joins TRBV19 and TRBJ2-2, with 9 nucleotides matching TRBD1. Specimen: peripheral blood. The CDR3, as DNA: TGTGCCAGTAGTATCTTGGGGTCGGGGACAGGGTATTTTGGCACCGGGGAGCTGTTTTTT. It codes for CASSILGSGTGYFGTGELFF.